This T cell receptor (beta chain) was recovered during a study of shared clonotypes between healthy human individuals (dated by TCRdb to about 2020). For the study in its entirety: The cohort included a few men and a couple of women between 18 and 49 years of age. The study deeply sequenced blood TCR repertoires of five healthy adults to estimate repertoire size and the extent of clonotype sharing between individuals. Leukapheresis yielded between about 0.9 and 10 billion PBMCs per donor. To increase sequencing depth and limit assay-specific biases, different laboratories used diverse techniques to prepare libraries and sequence TCR repertoires. Per donor, three plates each were used for CD4 naive and CD4 memory, two for CD8 naive, and one for CD8 memory. Overall study results and their limits: Clonotypes shared by all four sorted-subset donors showed higher generation probabilities than non-shared clonotypes. Pairwise subsampling led to the expectation that sequencing depth would affect the degree of clonotype sharing among donors. The small number of donors limited the genetic and exposure-history diversity represented. When a few donors were compared, the shared fraction of clonotypes was about 5% for naive CD4, over 3% for naive CD8, roughly 2.5% for memory CD4, and about 0.36% for memory CD8. Naive subsets generally had larger estimated clonotype richness than memory subsets did. Incomplete sequencing was indicated by rarefaction of sorted-subset datasets, despite the large sequencing depth. Only blood was sampled, and tissue TCR repertoires likely differ from those in blood.

After removal of 4 bases from V and 2 bases from J, the junction retains 4 bases not matched to a gene. For CDR1 and CDR2, the germline V gene (reference sequence) lists MNHEY and SMNVEV. The CDR3 runs 15 amino acids, cysteine and phenylalanine included. The sequence is cut down to CDR3 DNA, 45 bases in frame from base 1. A note on this clone: Its target antigen remains unknown. No much larger clone is present one base from it, and per-base qualities are unavailable.

Using the deep immunoSEQ assay, TCR CDR3 regions were amplified from genomic DNA by multiplex PCR. Genomic DNA extracted from each cell subset was distributed evenly over all wells of several immunoSEQ 96-well plates, and each plate served as one replicate. For sorted subsets, about 0.2 ug genomic DNA, equal to 30,000 to 35,000 T cell genomes, was loaded into each replicate PCR. Purified libraries were quantified with a Qubit 3.0 fluorometer, sized on a Bioanalyzer 2100, and re-quantified with the KAPA Library Quantification kit. Every immunoSEQ 96-well plate was sequenced on a separate single-read 150-cycle Illumina NextSeq 550 flow cell. On the study's bioinformatics: Because the immunoSEQ output held only junctional sequences and lacked quality scores, the filtering could not match the filtering applied to full-length reads. To assign V/J genes and CDR3, sequences were annotated against IMGT germline references using PyIR, a Python wrapper for IgBLAST v1.9. Reads with weak V/J assignments (E-value above 1e-6), missing CDR3, stop codons, out-of-frame junctions, or ambiguous translated residues were removed. V3J clonotypes were defined as sequences sharing an identical inferred V gene, J gene, and CDR3 amino acid sequence. To compute the percentage overlap between repertoires, the number of shared unique clonotypes was divided by the size of the smaller repertoire. RTK rarefaction, the Chao1 estimator, and Recon v2.1 estimates of unobserved clonotypes were used to assess repertoire richness. OLGA was used to compute generation probabilities for all TCRbeta clonotypes that the gDNA method yielded from a handful of donors. In its TCRdb copy, this immuneACCESS table keeps in-frame sequences only and misses some clones. Where compared with another copy, unresolved V genes explain less than half of these, and the others have no known cause. The V and J calls and the clone size are those of that table, but D and trimming were determined from the DNA. Within this sample are 1.5 million to 2.5 million clones, with around 96% of them counted one time only. In total, the top ten clones hold approximately 1% of the sample.

CD8 naive samples were obtained by positive selection for CCR7 among CD45RO-negative cells, yielding a CD45RA+CCR7+ population from which TemRA cells were excluded. The donors were healthy, HIV-negative adults with no recently reported acute infections or vaccinations. Every donor was a Caucasian adult living in Nashville, Tennessee, USA. After blood collection by leukapheresis, PBMCs were isolated using Ficoll-Histopaque density gradient centrifugation and then cryopreserved in the vapor phase of liquid nitrogen. Purity and quantity of every magnetically sorted T cell population were checked by analytical flow cytometry. Genomic DNA was isolated from every sorted fraction and measured by UV absorbance on a Nanodrop 2000c.

The sample comprised naive CD8+ T cells sorted from blood. Per the publication, the cell subset or site label means: CD45RA+CCR7+. The clonotype originates from a man in his late teens or twenties in good health. Recombination connected TRBV27 to TRBJ2-7, and TRBD2 matches 11 of the central bases. This receptor carries the CDR3 CASSYSGGVTYEQYF. The nucleotide sequence reads TGTGCCAGCAGTTATAGCGGGGGGGTTACCTACGAGCAGTACTTC.